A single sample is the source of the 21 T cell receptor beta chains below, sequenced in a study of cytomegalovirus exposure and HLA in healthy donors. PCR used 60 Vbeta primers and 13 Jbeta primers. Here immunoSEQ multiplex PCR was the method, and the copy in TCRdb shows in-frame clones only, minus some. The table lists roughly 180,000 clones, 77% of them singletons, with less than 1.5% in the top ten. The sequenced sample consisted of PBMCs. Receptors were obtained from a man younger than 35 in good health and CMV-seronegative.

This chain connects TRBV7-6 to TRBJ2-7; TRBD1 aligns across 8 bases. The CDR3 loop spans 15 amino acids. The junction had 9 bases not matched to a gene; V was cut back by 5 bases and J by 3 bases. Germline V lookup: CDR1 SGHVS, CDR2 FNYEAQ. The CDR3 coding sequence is TGTGCCAGCAGCCTAAGACAGGGGCCAGACTACGAGCAGTACTTC. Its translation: CASSLRQGPDYEQYF.

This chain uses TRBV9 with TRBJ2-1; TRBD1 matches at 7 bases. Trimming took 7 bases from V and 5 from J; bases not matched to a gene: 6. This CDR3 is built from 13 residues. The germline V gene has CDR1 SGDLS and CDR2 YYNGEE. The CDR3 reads CASSGQRDNEQFF. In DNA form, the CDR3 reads TGTGCCAGCTCGGGACAGAGGGACAATGAGCAGTTCTTC.

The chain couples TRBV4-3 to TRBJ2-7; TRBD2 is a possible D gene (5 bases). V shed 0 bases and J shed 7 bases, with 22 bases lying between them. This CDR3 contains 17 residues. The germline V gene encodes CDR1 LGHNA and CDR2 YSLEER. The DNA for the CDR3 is TGCGCCAGCAGCCAAGATGGGGTGGAGGAGCCCCCGGGGGAGCAGTACTTC. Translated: CASSQDGVEEPPGEQYF.

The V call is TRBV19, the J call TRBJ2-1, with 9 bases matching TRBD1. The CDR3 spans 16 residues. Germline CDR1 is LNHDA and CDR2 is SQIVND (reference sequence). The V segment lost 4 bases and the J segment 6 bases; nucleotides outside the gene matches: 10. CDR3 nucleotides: TGTGCCAGTAGTAGGGGAACTCGGACAGGGGTCAATGAGCAGTTCTTC. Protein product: CASSRGTRTGVNEQFF.

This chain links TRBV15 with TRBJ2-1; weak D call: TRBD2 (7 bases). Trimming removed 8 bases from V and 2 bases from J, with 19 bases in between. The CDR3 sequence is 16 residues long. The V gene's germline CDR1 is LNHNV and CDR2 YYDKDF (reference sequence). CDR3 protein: CATPEGGGLPYNEQFF. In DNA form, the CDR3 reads TGTGCCACCCCGGAAGGGGGGGGGCTACCCTACAATGAGCAGTTCTTC.

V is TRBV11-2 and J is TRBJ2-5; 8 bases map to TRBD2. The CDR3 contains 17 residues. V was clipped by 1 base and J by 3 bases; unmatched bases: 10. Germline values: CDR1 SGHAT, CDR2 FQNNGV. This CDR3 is CASSLVMSGGNEETQYF. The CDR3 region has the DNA TGTGCCAGCAGCTTAGTTATGAGCGGGGGTAATGAAGAGACCCAGTACTTC.

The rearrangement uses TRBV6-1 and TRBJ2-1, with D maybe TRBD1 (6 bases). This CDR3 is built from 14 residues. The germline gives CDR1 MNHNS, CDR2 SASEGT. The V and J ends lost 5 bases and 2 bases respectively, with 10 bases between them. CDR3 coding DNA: TGTGCCAGCAGTACAGGGATGCCCTACAATGAGCAGTTCTTC. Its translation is CASSTGMPYNEQFF.

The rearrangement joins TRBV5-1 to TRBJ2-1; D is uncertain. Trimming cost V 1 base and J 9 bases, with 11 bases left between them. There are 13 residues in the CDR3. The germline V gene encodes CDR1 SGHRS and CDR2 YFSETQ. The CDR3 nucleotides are TGCGCCAGCAGCTTGCAGGATGGTAGTGAGCAGTTCTTC. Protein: CASSLQDGSEQFF.

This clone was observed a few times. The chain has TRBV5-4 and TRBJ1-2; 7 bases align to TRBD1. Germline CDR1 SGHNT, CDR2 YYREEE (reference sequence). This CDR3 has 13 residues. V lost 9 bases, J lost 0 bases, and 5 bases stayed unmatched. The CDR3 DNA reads TGTGCCATAAAACAGGGGCCTAACTATGGCTACACCTTC. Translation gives CAIKQGPNYGYTF.

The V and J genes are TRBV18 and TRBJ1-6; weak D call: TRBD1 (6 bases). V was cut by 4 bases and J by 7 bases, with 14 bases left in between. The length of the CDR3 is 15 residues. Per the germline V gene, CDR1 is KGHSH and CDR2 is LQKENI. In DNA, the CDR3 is TGTGCCAGCTCACAAACAGGGCAAGGAAATTCACCCCTCCACTTT. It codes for CASSQTGQGNSPLHF.

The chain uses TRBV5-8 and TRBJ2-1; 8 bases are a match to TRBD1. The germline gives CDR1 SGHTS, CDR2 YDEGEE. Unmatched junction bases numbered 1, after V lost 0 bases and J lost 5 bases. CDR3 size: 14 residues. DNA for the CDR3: TGTGCCAGCAGCTTGGGGACAGGGAACAATGAGCAGTTCTTC. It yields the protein CASSLGTGNNEQFF.

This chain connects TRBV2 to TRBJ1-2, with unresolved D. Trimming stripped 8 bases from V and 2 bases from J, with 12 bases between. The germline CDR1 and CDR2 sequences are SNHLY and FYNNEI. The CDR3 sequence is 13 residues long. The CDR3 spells CASRPDGNYGYTF. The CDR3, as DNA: TGTGCCAGCCGACCAGACGGGAACTATGGCTACACCTTC.

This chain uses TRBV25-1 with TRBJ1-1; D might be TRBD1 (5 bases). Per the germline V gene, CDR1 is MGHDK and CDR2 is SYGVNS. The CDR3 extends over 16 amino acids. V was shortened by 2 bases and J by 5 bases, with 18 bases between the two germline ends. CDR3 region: CASSEGVGGRSTEAFF. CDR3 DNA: TGTGCCAGCAGTGAAGGGGTGGGGGGAAGGAGTACTGAAGCTTTCTTT.

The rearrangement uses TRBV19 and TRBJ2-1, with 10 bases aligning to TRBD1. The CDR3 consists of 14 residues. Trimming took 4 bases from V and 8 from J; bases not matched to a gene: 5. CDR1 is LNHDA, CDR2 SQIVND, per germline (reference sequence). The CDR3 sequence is CASSTGQGDYEQFF. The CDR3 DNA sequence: TGTGCCAGTAGTACAGGACAGGGGGACTATGAGCAGTTCTTC.

CDR3 protein: CASRPRQVPPNGYTF. As DNA, the CDR3 is TGTGCAAGTCGCCCGCGACAGGTACCTCCCAATGGCTACACCTTC. The chain links TRBV12-2 to TRBJ1-2; the table's D gene call, TRBD1, was not cross checked with the DNA. TRBV12-2 is an annotated pseudogene. The CDR3 consists of 15 residues.

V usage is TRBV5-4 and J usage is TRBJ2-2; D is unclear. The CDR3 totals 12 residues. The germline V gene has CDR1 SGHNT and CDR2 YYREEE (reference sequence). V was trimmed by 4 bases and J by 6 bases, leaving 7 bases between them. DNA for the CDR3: TGTGCCAGCAGCCCGGTCGCCGGGGAGCTGTTTTTT. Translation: CASSPVAGELFF.

The CDR3 region has the DNA TGTGCCAGCAGTTTATCCAGAAACTATGGCTACACCTTC. Amino acid sequence: CASSLSRNYGYTF. This chain joins TRBV28 and TRBJ1-2; unclear D gene. The CDR3 is made up of 13 amino acids. Germline V gene data show CDR1 as MDHEN and CDR2 as SYDVKM. Trimming left V 1 base short and J 2 bases short, with 5 bases between.

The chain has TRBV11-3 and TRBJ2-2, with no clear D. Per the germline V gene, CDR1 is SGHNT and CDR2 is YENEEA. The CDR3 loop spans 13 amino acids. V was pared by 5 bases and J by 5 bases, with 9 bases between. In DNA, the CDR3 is TGTGCCAGCAGCCGGCGGTGGACCGGGGAGCTGTTTTTT. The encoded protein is CASSRRWTGELFF.

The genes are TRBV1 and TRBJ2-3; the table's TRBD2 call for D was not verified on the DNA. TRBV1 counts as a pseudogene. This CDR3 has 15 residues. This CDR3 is CTSILASGRSDTQYF. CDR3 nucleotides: TGCACCAGTATATTGGCTAGCGGGAGGTCGGATACGCAGTATTTT.

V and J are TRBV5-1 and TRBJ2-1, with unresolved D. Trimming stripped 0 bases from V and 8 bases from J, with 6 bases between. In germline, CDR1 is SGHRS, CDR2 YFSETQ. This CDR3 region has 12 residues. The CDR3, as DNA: TGCGCCAGCAGCTTGGTAGTCGATGAGCAGTTCTTC. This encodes CASSLVVDEQFF.

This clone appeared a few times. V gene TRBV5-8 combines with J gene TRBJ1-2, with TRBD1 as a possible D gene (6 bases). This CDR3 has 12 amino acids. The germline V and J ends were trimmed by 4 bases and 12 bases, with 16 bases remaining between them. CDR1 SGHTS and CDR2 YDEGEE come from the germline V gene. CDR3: CASSPRTAPNTF. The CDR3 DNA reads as TGTGCCAGCAGCCCTCGGACAGCTCCCAACACCTTC.